A selection of T cell receptor beta chains follows, all from one sample in a study of shared clonotypes between healthy human individuals. The data were produced by immunoSEQ multiplex PCR, yet TCRdb's version contains in-frame clones alone and is incomplete. The table includes 1,400,000 or so clones, about 98.5% detected once. Sequencing used naive CD4+ T cells sorted from blood. The receptors originated from a man aged 25-45 years in good health. CDR3s include the opening cysteine and the closing phenylalanine or tryptophan. A D gene is named only where the DNA matches it firmly. The size entry is marked missing in some rows and otherwise reads once, few, many or a size class.

v_gene: TRBV29-1
abundance: once
j_gene: TRBJ2-7
d_gene: NA
CDR3nt: TGCAGCGTAGTTAATGGACGGAGCTCAGCGCAGTACTTC
CDR3aa: CSVVNGRSSAQYF

v_gene: TRBV7-9
abundance: NA
j_gene: TRBJ2-7
d_gene: NA
CDR3nt: TGTGCCAGCAGCCCCGTTTCCTACGAGCAGTACTTC
CDR3aa: CASSPVSYEQYF

v_gene: TRBV10-3
abundance: NA
j_gene: TRBJ1-1
d_gene: NA
CDR3nt: TGTGCCATCAGTGATGGGGGGGCTGTGGACACTGAAGCTTTCTTT
CDR3aa: CAISDGGAVDTEAFF

v_gene: TRBV14
abundance: NA
j_gene: TRBJ2-1
d_gene: NA
CDR3nt: TGTGCCAGCAGCCCTCGCGTTAGCTCCTACAATGAGCAGTTCTTC
CDR3aa: CASSPRVSSYNEQFF

v_gene: TRBV5-4
abundance: NA
j_gene: TRBJ2-1
d_gene: TRBD2
CDR3nt: TGTGCCAGCAGCTTGGGCGGGACTAGCGGGAGCAATGAGCAGTTCTTC
CDR3aa: CASSLGGTSGSNEQFF

v_gene: TRBV28
abundance: NA
j_gene: TRBJ1-5
d_gene: NA
CDR3nt: TGTGCCAGCACCCCTCGGGGACGGGGCAATCAGCCCCAGCATTTT
CDR3aa: CASTPRGRGNQPQHF

v_gene: TRBV5-1
abundance: NA
j_gene: TRBJ2-7
d_gene: TRBD1
CDR3nt: TGCGCCAGCAGCACAGGGACAGGAACCCCCTACGAGCAGTACTTC
CDR3aa: CASSTGTGTPYEQYF

v_gene: TRBV5-1
abundance: NA
j_gene: TRBJ2-1
d_gene: TRBD2
CDR3nt: TGCGCCAGCAGCCAGACTAGCGGGAGTTATTTCTTC
CDR3aa: CASSQTSGSYFF

v_gene: TRBV5-1
abundance: NA
j_gene: TRBJ2-1
d_gene: TRBD2
CDR3nt: TGCGCCAGCAGCATCGGGACTAGCGGGAGCAGTCCCTACAATGAGCAGTTCTTC
CDR3aa: CASSIGTSGSSPYNEQFF

v_gene: TRBV14
abundance: NA
j_gene: TRBJ2-1
d_gene: TRBD1
CDR3nt: TGTGCCAGCAGCCGGGACAGGGGGTTCGGGCAGTTCTTC
CDR3aa: CASSRDRGFGQFF

v_gene: TRBV4-1
abundance: NA
j_gene: TRBJ2-1
d_gene: NA
CDR3nt: TGCGCCAGCAGCTCCCACAATGAGCAGTTCTTC
CDR3aa: CASSSHNEQFF

v_gene: TRBV5-4
abundance: NA
j_gene: TRBJ2-3
d_gene: NA
CDR3nt: TGTGCCAGCAGCACAGGGGGGGATACAGATACGCAGTATTTT
CDR3aa: CASSTGGDTDTQYF

v_gene: TRBV5-4
abundance: NA
j_gene: TRBJ2-3
d_gene: TRBD2
CDR3nt: TGTGCCAGCAGCACCGTTAGCGGGAGTGATACGCAGTATTTT
CDR3aa: CASSTVSGSDTQYF

v_gene: TRBV14
abundance: NA
j_gene: TRBJ2-7
d_gene: TRBD2
CDR3nt: TGTGCCAGCAGCCAAGGGGGGGGAGTCGACGAGCAGTACTTC
CDR3aa: CASSQGGGVDEQYF

v_gene: TRBV10-3
abundance: NA
j_gene: TRBJ1-1
d_gene: NA
CDR3nt: TGTGCCATCAGGGCCGCGGGCAAAATGAGTGAAGCTTTCTTT
CDR3aa: CAIRAAGKMSEAFF

v_gene: TRBV18
abundance: NA
j_gene: TRBJ2-1
d_gene: NA
CDR3nt: TGTGCCAGCTCACCCACGTCCTTGAGCTCCTACAATGAGCAGTTCTTC
CDR3aa: CASSPTSLSSYNEQFF

v_gene: TRBV7-2
abundance: NA
j_gene: TRBJ1-2
d_gene: NA
CDR3nt: TGTGCCAGCAGCTTGCAGGGGCGGGTAGGACGAGCAGAATATGGCTACACCTTC
CDR3aa: CASSLQGRVGRAEYGYTF

v_gene: TRBV19
abundance: NA
j_gene: TRBJ2-1
d_gene: TRBD2
CDR3nt: TGTGCCAGTAGTTTTGGGGTTATAGCGGGGTCCTCCTACAATGAGCAGTTCTTC
CDR3aa: CASSFGVIAGSSYNEQFF

v_gene: TRBV9
abundance: NA
j_gene: TRBJ2-1
d_gene: TRBD2
CDR3nt: TGTGCCAGCAGCTCGCGGGGGACGTCGCTCTACAATGAGCAGTTCTTC
CDR3aa: CASSSRGTSLYNEQFF

v_gene: TRBV19
abundance: NA
j_gene: TRBJ1-5
d_gene: TRBD1
CDR3nt: TGTGCCAGTAGTATACCCCCCCGAGGGGGCGCTTGGCAGCCCCAGCATTTT
CDR3aa: CASSIPPRGGAWQPQHF

v_gene: TRBV28
abundance: NA
j_gene: TRBJ2-7
d_gene: NA
CDR3nt: TGTGCCCAGCCGGTAGACAGGCCCTACGAGCAGTACTTC
CDR3aa: CAQPVDRPYEQYF

v_gene: TRBV5-4
abundance: NA
j_gene: TRBJ2-2
d_gene: NA
CDR3nt: TGTGCCAGCAGTACCGACACAAGCTCCACCGGGGAGCTGTTTTTT
CDR3aa: CASSTDTSSTGELFF